Given below is one T cell receptor beta chain in context. This may be a read error, as it is one base from a much larger clone. TCR beta cDNA came from around 500 ng total RNA, primed with a constant-region primer. Slightly modified ARM-PCR with three nested multiplex PCR rounds yielded TCR beta libraries. TRBV1-TRBV30 forward primers and a C-beta reverse primer were used in the first two PCR rounds, which each ran for 9 to 10 cycles. Using its own MiXCR run on the multiplex PCR reads, TCRdb lists one record per CDR3 protein. The data contain about 350,000 distinct CDR3 sequences, approximately 65% of them singletons. The data were taken from a study of tumor-infiltrating lymphocytes in primary liver carcinoma. Study overall: Tumor lesions were T1-T3 N0M0 and spanned roughly 4 to 10 cm. Each sample had roughly 3.65 to 7.5 million productive TCRbeta reads regardless of tissue type.

For blood RNA, unsorted whole blood served as the source, and germline DNA was extracted too. CDR3 length equals 15 residues. The germline V gene has CDR1 MNHEY and CDR2 SVGEGT. Trimming cost V 7 bases and J 4 bases, with 17 bases left between them. The chain uses TRBV6-2 or TRBV6-3 and TRBJ2-1; TRBD1 is a possible D gene (5 bases). The specimen was peripheral blood. The TCR comes from a man in his forties with primary liver carcinoma and hepatitis B virus infection. The CDR3 sequence: CASMSGHGLYNEQFF. The CDR3 nucleotides read TGTGCCAGCATGTCCGGACATGGATTATACAATGAGCAGTTCTTC.